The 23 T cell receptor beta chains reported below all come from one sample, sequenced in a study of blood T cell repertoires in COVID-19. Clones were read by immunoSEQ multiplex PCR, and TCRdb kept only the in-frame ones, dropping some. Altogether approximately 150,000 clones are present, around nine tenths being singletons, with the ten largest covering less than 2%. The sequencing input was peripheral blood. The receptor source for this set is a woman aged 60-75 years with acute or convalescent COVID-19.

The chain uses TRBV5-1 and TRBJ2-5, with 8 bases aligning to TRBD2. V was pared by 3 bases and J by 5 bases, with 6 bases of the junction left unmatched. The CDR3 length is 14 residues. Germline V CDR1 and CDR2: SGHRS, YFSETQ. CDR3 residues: CASSWGLGDETQYF. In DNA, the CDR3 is TGCGCCAGCAGCTGGGGACTAGGGGATGAGACCCAGTACTTC. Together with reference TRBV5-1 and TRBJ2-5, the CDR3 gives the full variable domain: KAGVTQTPRYLIKTRGQQVTLSCSPISGHRSVSWYQQTPGQGLQFLFEYFSETQRNKGNFPGRFSGRQFSNSRSEMNVSTLELGDSALYLCASSWGLGDETQYFGPGTRLLVL.

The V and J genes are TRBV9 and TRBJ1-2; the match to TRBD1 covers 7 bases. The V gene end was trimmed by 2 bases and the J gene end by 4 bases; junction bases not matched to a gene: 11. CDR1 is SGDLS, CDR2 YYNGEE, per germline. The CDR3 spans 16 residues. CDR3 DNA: TGTGCCAGCAGCGTTAACCACAGGGGTTTGAGCTATGGCTACACCTTC. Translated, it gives CASSVNHRGLSYGYTF.

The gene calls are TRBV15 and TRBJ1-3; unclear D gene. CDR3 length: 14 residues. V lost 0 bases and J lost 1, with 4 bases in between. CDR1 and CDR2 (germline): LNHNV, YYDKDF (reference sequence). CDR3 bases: TGTGCCACCAGCAGAGACCTATCTGGAAACACCATATATTTT. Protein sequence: CATSRDLSGNTIYF.

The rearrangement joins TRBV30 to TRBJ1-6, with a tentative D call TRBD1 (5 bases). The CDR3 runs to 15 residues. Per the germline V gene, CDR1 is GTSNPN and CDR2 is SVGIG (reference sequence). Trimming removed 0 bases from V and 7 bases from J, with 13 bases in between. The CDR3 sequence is CAWSVSGGGNSPLHF. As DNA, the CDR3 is TGTGCCTGGAGTGTCTCGGGCGGGGGAAATTCACCCCTCCACTTT.

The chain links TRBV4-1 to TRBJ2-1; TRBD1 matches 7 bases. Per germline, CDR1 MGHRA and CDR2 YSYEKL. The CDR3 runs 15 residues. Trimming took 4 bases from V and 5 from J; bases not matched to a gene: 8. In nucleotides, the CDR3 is TGCGCCAGCAGCCGACCTTCACAGGGGAACAATGAGCAGTTCTTC. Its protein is CASSRPSQGNNEQFF.

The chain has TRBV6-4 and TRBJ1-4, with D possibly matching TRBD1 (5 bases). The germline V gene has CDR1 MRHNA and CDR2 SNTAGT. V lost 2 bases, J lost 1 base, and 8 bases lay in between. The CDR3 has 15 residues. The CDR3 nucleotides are TGTGCCAGCAGTGACCACGGGGGAACTAATGAAAAACTGTTTTTT. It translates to CASSDHGGTNEKLFF.

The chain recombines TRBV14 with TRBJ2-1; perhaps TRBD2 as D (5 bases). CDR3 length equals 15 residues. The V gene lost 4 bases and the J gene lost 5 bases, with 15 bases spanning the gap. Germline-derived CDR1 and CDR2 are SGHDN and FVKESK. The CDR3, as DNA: TGTGCCAGCAGCCCCCGGACGAGGGAACACAATGAGCAGTTCTTC. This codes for CASSPRTREHNEQFF.

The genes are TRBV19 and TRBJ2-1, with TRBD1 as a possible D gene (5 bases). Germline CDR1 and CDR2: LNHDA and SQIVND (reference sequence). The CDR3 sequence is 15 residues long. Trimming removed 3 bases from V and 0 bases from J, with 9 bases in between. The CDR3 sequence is CASSIEGASYNEQFF. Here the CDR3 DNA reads TGTGCCAGTAGTATCGAAGGGGCCTCCTACAATGAGCAGTTCTTC. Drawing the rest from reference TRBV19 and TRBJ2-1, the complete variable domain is DGGITQSPKYLFRKEGQNVTLSCEQNLNHDAMYWYRQDPGQGLRLIYYSQIVNDFQKGDIAEGYSVSREKKESFPLTVTSAQKNPTAFYLCASSIEGASYNEQFFGPGTRLTVL.

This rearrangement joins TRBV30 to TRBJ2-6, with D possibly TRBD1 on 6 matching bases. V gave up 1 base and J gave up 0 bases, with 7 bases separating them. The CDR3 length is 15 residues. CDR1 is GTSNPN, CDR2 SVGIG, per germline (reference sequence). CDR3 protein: CAWSGGGSGANVLTF. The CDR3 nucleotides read TGTGCCTGGAGTGGAGGGGGCTCTGGGGCCAACGTCCTGACTTTC.

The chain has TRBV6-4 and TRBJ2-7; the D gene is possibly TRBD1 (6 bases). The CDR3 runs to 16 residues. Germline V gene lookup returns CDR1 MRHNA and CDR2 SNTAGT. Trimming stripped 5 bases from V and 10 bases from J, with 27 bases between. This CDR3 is CASSPDSSSSPRQQYF. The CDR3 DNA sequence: TGTGCCAGCAGTCCGGACAGTTCTTCCTCCCCAAGACAACAGTACTTC.

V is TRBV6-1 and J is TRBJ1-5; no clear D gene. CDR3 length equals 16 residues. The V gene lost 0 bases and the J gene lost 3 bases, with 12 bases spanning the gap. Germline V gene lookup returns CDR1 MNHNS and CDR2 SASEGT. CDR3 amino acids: CASSEAGSQPNQPQHF. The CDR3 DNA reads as TGTGCCAGCAGTGAAGCGGGCAGTCAGCCCAATCAGCCCCAGCATTTT.

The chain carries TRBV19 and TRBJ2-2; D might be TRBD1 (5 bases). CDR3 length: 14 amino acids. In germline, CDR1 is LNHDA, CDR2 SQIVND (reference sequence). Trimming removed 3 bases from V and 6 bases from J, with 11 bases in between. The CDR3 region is CASSMGLKAGELFF. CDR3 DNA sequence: TGTGCCAGTAGTATGGGGCTAAAAGCCGGGGAGCTGTTTTTT.

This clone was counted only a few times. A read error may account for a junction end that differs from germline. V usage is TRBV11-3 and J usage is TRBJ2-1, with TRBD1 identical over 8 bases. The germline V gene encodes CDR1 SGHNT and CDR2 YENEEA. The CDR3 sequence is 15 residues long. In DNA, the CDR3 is TGTGGCAGCAGTCTTGGCAGGGGGCGATCAAATGAGCAGTTCTTC. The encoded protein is CGSSLGRGRSNEQFF.

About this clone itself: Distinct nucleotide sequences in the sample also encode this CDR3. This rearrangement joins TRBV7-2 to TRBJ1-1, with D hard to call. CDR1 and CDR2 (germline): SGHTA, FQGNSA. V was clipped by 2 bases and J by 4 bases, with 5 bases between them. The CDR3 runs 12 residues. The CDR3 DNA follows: TGTGCCAGCAGCTTAAGAGGCACTGAAGCTTTCTTT. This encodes CASSLRGTEAFF.

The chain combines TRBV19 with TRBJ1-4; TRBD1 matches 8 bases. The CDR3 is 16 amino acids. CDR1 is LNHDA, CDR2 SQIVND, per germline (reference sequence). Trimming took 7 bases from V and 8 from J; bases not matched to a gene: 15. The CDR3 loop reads CASNPLTGTGAEKLFF. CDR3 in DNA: TGTGCCAGTAATCCACTAACCGGGACAGGCGCCGAAAAACTGTTTTTT.

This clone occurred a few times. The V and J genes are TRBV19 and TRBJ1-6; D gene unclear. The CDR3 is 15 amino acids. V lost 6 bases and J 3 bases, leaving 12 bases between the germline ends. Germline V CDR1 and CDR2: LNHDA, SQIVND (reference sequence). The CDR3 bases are TGTGCCAGTAGCCCCGGGGAGCTCTATAATTCACCCCTCCACTTT. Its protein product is CASSPGELYNSPLHF.

The chain's CDR3 is CASSSPSGTVDKNIQYF. The DNA of the CDR3 is TGTGCCAGTAGTTCTCCTTCCGGGACAGTGGACAAAAACATTCAGTACTTC. V gene TRBV19 combines with J gene TRBJ2-4, with TRBD1 matching over 7 bases. Germline V gene lookup returns CDR1 LNHDA and CDR2 SQIVND (reference sequence). V was pared by 5 bases and J by 3 bases, with 13 bases of the junction left unmatched. The CDR3 runs to 17 residues.

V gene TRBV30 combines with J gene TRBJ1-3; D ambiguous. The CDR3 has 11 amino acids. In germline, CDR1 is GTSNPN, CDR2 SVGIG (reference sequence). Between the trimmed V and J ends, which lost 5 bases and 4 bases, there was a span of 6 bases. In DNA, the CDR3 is TGTGCCTGGGGTGCGGGAAACACCATATATTTT. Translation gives CAWGAGNTIYF.

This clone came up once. The CDR3 loop reads CATSREGQGYTF. The CDR3 region has the DNA TGTGCCACCAGCAGAGAGGGACAGGGCTACACCTTC. The V call is TRBV15, the J call TRBJ1-2; 7 bases match TRBD1. Trimming took 0 bases from V and 8 from J; bases not matched to a gene: 0. Germline loops: CDR1 LNHNV, CDR2 YYDKDF (reference sequence). The CDR3 has 12 amino acids.

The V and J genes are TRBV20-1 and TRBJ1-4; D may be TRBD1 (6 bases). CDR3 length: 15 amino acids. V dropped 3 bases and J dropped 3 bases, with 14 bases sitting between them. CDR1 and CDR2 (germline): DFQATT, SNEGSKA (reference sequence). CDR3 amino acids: CSASPTGGSNEKLFF. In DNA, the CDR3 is TGCAGTGCTAGTCCCACGGGGGGCTCTAATGAAAAACTGTTTTTT.

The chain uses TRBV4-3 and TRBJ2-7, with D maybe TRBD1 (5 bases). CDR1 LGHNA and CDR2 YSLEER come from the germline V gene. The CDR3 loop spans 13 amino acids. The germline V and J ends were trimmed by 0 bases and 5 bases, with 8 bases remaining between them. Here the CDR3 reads CASSQETVNEQYF. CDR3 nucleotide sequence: TGCGCCAGCAGCCAAGAGACAGTTAACGAGCAGTACTTC.

The CDR3 protein is CASSYEEGGDYGYTF. For the CDR3, the DNA is TGTGCCAGCAGTTACGAAGAAGGGGGCGACTATGGCTACACCTTC. The V gene is TRBV6-2 or TRBV6-3, the J gene TRBJ1-2; 7 bases are shared with TRBD1. The junction had 6 bases not matched to a gene; V was cut back by 2 bases and J by 3 bases. Germline V gives CDR1 MNHEY, CDR2 SVGEGT. The CDR3 is made up of 15 amino acids.

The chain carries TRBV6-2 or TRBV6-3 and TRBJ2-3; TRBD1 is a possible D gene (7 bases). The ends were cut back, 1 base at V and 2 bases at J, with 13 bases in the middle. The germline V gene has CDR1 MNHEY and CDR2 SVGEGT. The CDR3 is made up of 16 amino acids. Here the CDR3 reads CASSYWRGTDTDTQYF. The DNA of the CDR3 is TGTGCCAGCAGTTACTGGCGCGGGACAGACACAGATACGCAGTATTTT.